What follows describes a single T cell receptor beta chain. This sample is part of a study of T cell responses to AZD1222 COVID-19 vaccine. Method: immunoSEQ multiplex PCR; TCRdb's copy keeps in-frame clones and lacks some. Among roughly 150,000 clones listed, roughly 90% were seen once. Trimming stripped 4 bases from V and 14 bases from J, with 18 bases between. CDR3 length equals 13 residues. CDR1 is MNHEY and CDR2 is SVGEGT in the germline V gene. The TCR comes from an adult who received the AZD1222 COVID-19 vaccine. The sample consisted of peripheral blood, taken 28 days after the second AZD1222 dose. The chain couples TRBV6-2 or TRBV6-3 to TRBJ2-1, with no clear D. The CDR3 here is CASSSGSPIREFF. The CDR3 nucleotides are TGTGCCAGCAGTTCAGGTAGCCCTATTAGGGAGTTCTTC.